Presented here are 8 T cell receptor beta chains from one specimen sequenced in a study of blood T cells in healthy people across ages. For the second PCR, which ran for about 7 to 11 cycles, a sample-barcoded 5' primer and a J-beta primer mix were used. Using its own MiXCR run on the 5' RACE reads, TCRdb lists one record per CDR3 protein. The table has around 1,500,000 distinct CDR3 sequences, about 43% seen once. The sequencing sample was made of blood. The receptors were gathered from a woman aged 18-29 years in good health.

Concerning this clonotype itself: An end of the junction does not agree with germline; a read error may underlie this. The chain employs TRBV7-2 and TRBJ2-1, with TRBD2 identical over 8 bases. The V gene's germline CDR1 is SGHTA and CDR2 FQGNSA. The CDR3 is 15 amino acids. CDR3 nucleotide sequence: TGTGCCAGCAGCTTAGCGGCTAGCGGGTTCAATGGGCAGTTCTTC. It translates to CASSLAASGFNGQFF.

This sequence joins TRBV24-1 and TRBJ2-5, with D uncertain. Per the germline V gene, CDR1 is KGHDR and CDR2 is SFDVKD. This CDR3 region has 14 residues. With 4 bases removed from V and 5 bases from J, the gap between germline ends came to 13 bases. CDR3 amino acids: CATSEVGTGETQYF. DNA of the CDR3: TGTGCCACCAGTGAGGTGGGAACTGGGGAGACCCAGTACTTC.

This chain joins TRBV10-3 and TRBJ2-6; D may be TRBD1 (5 bases). Germline V gene data show CDR1 as ENHRY and CDR2 as SYGVKD. V lost 3 bases and J lost 0, with 9 bases in between. The CDR3 totals 16 residues. The CDR3: CAISEETASGANVLTF. For the CDR3, the DNA is TGTGCCATCAGTGAAGAGACAGCCTCTGGGGCCAACGTCCTGACTTTC.

The V and J genes are TRBV3-1 and TRBJ2-5; 10 bases agree with TRBD2. The ends lost 0 bases at V and 11 bases at J; junction bases unmatched: 6. The CDR3 length is 14 residues. Looked up from germline, CDR1 is LGHDT and CDR2 is YNNKEL (reference sequence). DNA for the CDR3: TGTGCCAGCAGCCAAGAAGCTAGCGGGAGTGAGCAGTACTTC. Its translation: CASSQEASGSEQYF.

The chain is built from TRBV5-1 and TRBJ2-7; 7 bases match TRBD2. Germline CDR1 reads SGHRS; CDR2 reads YFSETQ. CDR3 size: 15 residues. With V trimmed by 3 bases and J by 2 bases, 8 bases remained unmatched. The CDR3 coding sequence is TGCGCCAGCAGCTCGATGGGGGGGGTTACCTACGAGCAGTACTTC. This codes for CASSSMGGVTYEQYF.

V gene TRBV6-4 combines with J gene TRBJ1-4; 7 bases are a match to TRBD1. In germline, CDR1 is MRHNA, CDR2 SNTAGT. The CDR3 extends over 15 amino acids. The V segment lost 4 bases and the J segment 3 bases; nucleotides outside the gene matches: 5. The CDR3 protein is CASSVTGAPNEKLFF. DNA of the CDR3: TGTGCCAGCAGTGTTACAGGGGCCCCTAATGAAAAACTGTTTTTT.

This chain uses TRBV7-2 with TRBJ1-4; D may be TRBD1 (6 bases). The V gene's germline CDR1 is SGHTA and CDR2 FQGNSA. The length of the CDR3 is 14 residues. The ends were cut back, 6 bases at V and 5 bases at J, with 13 bases in the middle. This CDR3 is CASRSQGANEKLFF. DNA for the CDR3: TGTGCCAGCAGGTCACAGGGAGCGAATGAAAAACTGTTTTTT.

The chain carries TRBV5-1 and TRBJ2-7; 10 bases agree with TRBD2. There are 14 residues in the CDR3. Germline V CDR1 and CDR2: SGHRS, YFSETQ. With 5 bases clipped from V and 7 bases from J, the junction kept 9 bases outside the gene matches. CDR3 loop: CASRGTSGINEQYF. In DNA, the CDR3 is TGCGCCAGCAGAGGAACTAGCGGGATCAATGAGCAGTACTTC.